This T cell receptor beta chain was captured in a study of shared clonotypes between healthy human individuals. The CDR3 length is 13 residues. With 1 base clipped from V and 6 bases from J, the junction kept 2 bases outside the gene matches. Germline V gene lookup returns CDR1 MNHEY and CDR2 SMNVEV (reference sequence). Data came from immunoSEQ multiplex PCR; TCRdb stores just in-frame clones and leaves some out. The table records millions of clones, around nine tenths of them present only once. Input material: naive CD4+ T cells sorted from blood. Subset denoted: CD45RA+ positively selected. The TCR was taken from a man between 18 and 35 years old in good health. The chain is built from TRBV27 and TRBJ1-1, with 7 positions matching TRBD1. This CDR3 is CASSLYRGPEAFF. CDR3 bases: TGTGCCAGCAGTTTATACAGGGGCCCTGAAGCTTTCTTT.